This passage covers 16 T cell receptor beta chains from one sample sequenced in a study of T cells expressing NK-cell markers. TCRdb derives one entry per CDR3 protein from the 5' RACE reads, leaving out DNA. The table for this sample gives 250,000 to 300,000 distinct CDR3 sequences. The sequenced sample was blood T cells: a sorted CD56 or NKG2C T cell subset, CD4+ or CD8+ T cells, or bulk PBMC T cells (not recorded which). These receptors came from a young man in good health.

The chain's CDR3 is CASSLFQNGHEQYF. The V gene is TRBV7-2, the J gene TRBJ2-7. Germline loops: CDR1 SGHTA, CDR2 FQGNSA. This CDR3 comprises 14 residues.

V and J are TRBV9 and TRBJ2-4; TCRdb outputs TRBD1, but without DNA this stays unchecked. The CDR3 contains 13 residues. Per germline, CDR1 SGDLS and CDR2 YYNGEE. The CDR3 reads CASSVGGRNIQYF.

The rearrangement links TRBV15 to TRBJ2-7; TCRdb reports TRBD1, a call that lacks DNA to check it against. The CDR3 consists of 16 residues. The germline gives CDR1 LNHNV, CDR2 YYDKDF (reference sequence). CDR3 region: CATSRGGSGRFYEQYF.

J is TRBJ2-1 and V is TRBV20-1; TCRdb's D call, TRBD2, is unchecked because there is no DNA. The CDR3 length is 16 residues. The germline gives CDR1 DFQATT, CDR2 SNEGSKA (reference sequence). CDR3 in amino acids: CSASLPSGRPYNEQFF.

The V call is TRBV25-1, the J call TRBJ2-7; no DNA is available, so the TRBD1 call from TCRdb remains unchecked. Germline V gene lookup returns CDR1 MGHDK and CDR2 SYGVNS. This CDR3 has 14 amino acids. This CDR3 reads CASSGTGGGYEQYF.

V usage is TRBV6-5 and J usage is TRBJ2-1; no DNA is available, so the TRBD1 call from TCRdb remains unchecked. From germline, CDR1 is MNHEY and CDR2 SVGAGI. The CDR3 has 16 residues. CDR3: CASSYSERGAYNEQFF.

The chain is built from TRBV11-1 and TRBJ2-1; with no DNA, the TCRdb D assignment of TRBD2 cannot be verified. Germline CDR1 and CDR2: SGHAT and FQDESV (reference sequence). The CDR3 covers 17 residues. The CDR3: CASSPSSGRVSYNEQFF.

V usage is TRBV20-1 and J usage is TRBJ2-3; TCRdb designates TRBD2, a call that cannot be tested without DNA. CDR1 is DFQATT, CDR2 SNEGSKA, per germline (reference sequence). CDR3 length: 13 residues. CDR3 sequence: CSARTGLTDTQYF.

The CDR3: CASSQAGGDYGYTF. This chain connects TRBV4-2 to TRBJ1-2; TCRdb's D call, TRBD1, is unchecked because there is no DNA. CDR1 is LGHNA and CDR2 is YNFKEQ in the germline V gene. The CDR3 loop spans 14 amino acids.

This sequence joins TRBV11-2 and TRBJ1-3; the D gene TCRdb calls, TRBD1, cannot be checked with no DNA. The CDR3 runs 15 residues. Germline V gene lookup returns CDR1 SGHAT and CDR2 FQNNGV. The CDR3 spells CASSDHRGTGNTIYF.

The chain recombines TRBV20-1 with TRBJ1-4; checking the TCRdb D call of TRBD1 is not possible without DNA. This CDR3 has 16 residues. The germline gives CDR1 DFQATT, CDR2 SNEGSKA (reference sequence). CDR3 in amino acids: CSALTLGAATNEKLFF.

The V gene is TRBV7-7, the J gene TRBJ2-3; TCRdb outputs TRBD1, but without DNA this stays unchecked. CDR3 length equals 18 residues. The germline CDR1 and CDR2 sequences are SSHAT and FNYEAQ (reference sequence). CDR3 protein: CASSPYPSGQGSTDTQYF.

The chain joins TRBV7-8 to TRBJ2-2; TCRdb indicates TRBD1, and absent DNA this call remains unverified. CDR3 length equals 16 residues. Germline CDR1 is SGHVS and CDR2 is FQNEAQ. CDR3 loop: CASSLRKDRANGELFF.

This chain connects TRBV18 to TRBJ2-2; checking the TCRdb D call of TRBD1 is not possible without DNA. Germline CDR1 is KGHSH and CDR2 is LQKENI. CDR3 length equals 14 residues. CDR3: CASSLQGGDGELFF.

The V gene is TRBV4-3, the J gene TRBJ2-2. Germline V gives CDR1 LGHNA, CDR2 YSLEER. The CDR3 runs to 14 residues. The CDR3 region is CASSQDEDPGELFF.

This chain joins TRBV27 and TRBJ1-6; TCRdb reports TRBD1, a call that lacks DNA to check it against. This CDR3 region has 15 residues. Looked up from germline, CDR1 is MNHEY and CDR2 is SMNVEV (reference sequence). The CDR3 sequence: CASSLSRQGRSPLHF.